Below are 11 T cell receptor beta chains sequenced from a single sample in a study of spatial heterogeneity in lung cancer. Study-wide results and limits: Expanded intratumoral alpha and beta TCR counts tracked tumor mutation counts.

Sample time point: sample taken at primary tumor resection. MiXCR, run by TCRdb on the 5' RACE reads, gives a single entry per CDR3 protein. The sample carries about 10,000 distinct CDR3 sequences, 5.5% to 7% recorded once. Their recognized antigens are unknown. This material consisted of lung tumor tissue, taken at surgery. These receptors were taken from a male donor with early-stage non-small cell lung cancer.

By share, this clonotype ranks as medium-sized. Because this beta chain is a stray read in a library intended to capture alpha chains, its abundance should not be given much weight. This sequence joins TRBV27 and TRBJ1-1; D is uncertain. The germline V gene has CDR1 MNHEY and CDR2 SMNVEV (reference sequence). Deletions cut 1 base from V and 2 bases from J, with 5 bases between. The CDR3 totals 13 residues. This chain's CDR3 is CASSLLTNTEAFF. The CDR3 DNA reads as TGTGCCAGCAGTTTATTGACTAACACTGAAGCTTTCTTT.

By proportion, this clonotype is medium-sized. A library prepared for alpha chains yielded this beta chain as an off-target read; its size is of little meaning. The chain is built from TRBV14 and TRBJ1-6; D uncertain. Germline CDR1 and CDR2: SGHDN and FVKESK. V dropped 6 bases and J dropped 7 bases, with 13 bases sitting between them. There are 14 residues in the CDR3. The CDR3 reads CASSLNPTNSPLHF. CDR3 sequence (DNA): TGTGCCAGCAGTCTAAACCCAACCAATTCACCCCTCCACTTT. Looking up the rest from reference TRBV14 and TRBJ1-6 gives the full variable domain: EAGVTQFPSHSVIEKGQTVTLRCDPISGHDNLYWYRRVMGKEIKFLLHFVKESKQDESGMPNNRFLAERTGGTYSTLKVQPAELEDSGVYFCASSLNPTNSPLHFGNGTRLTVT.

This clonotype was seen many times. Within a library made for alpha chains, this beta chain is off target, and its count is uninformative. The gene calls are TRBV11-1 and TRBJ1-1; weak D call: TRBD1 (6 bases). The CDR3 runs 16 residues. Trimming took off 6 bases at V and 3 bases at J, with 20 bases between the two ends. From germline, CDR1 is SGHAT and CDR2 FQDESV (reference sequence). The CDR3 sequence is CASRSRGSGADTEAFF. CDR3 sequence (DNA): TGTGCCAGCAGATCACGAGGTTCAGGGGCGGACACTGAAGCTTTCTTT.

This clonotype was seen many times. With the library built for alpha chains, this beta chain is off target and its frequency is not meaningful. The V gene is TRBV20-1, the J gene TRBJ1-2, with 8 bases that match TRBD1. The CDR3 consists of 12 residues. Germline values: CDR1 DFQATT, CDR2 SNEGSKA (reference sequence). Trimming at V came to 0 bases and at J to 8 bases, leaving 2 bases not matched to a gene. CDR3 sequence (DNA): TGCAGTGCTAGAGACAGGGGGCAAGGCTACACCTTC. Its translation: CSARDRGQGYTF.

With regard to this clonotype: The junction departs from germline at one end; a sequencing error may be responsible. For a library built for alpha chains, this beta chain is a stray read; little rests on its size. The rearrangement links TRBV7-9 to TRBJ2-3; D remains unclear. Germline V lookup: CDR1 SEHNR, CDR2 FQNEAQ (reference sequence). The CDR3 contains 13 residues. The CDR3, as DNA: TGTGCCAGTAGCTTAACCAGCACAGATACGCGGTATTTT. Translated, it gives CASSLTSTDTRYF.

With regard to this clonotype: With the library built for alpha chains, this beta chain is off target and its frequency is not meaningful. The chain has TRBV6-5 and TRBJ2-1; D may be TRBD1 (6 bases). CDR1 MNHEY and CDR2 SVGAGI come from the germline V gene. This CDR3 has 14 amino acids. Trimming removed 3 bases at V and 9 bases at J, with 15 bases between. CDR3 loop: CASSYVQGVGEQFF. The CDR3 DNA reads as TGTGCCAGCAGTTATGTACAGGGTGTGGGTGAGCAGTTCTTC.

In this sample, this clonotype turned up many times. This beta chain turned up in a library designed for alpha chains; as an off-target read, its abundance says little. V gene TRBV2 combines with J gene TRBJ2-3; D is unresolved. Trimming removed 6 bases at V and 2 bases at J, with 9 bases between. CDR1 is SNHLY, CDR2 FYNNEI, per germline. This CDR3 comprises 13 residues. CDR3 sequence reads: CASRGLPTDTQYF. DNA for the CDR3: TGTGCCAGCAGAGGGTTACCCACAGATACGCAGTATTTT.

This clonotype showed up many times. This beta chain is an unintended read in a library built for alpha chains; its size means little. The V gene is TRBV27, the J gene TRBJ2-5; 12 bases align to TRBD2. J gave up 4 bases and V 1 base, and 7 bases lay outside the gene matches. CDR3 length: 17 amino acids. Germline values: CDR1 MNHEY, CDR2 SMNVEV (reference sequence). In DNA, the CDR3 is TGTGCCAGCAGTTTATTTGCTAGCGGGGGGGCTAGAGAGACCCAGTACTTC. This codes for CASSLFASGGARETQYF.

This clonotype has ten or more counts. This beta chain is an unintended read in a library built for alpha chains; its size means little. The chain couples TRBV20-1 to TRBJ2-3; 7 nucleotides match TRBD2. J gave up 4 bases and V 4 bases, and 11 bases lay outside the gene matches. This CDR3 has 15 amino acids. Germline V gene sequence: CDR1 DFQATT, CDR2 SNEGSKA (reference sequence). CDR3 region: CSATGTISTPDTQYF. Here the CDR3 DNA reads TGCAGTGCTACCGGGACTATATCGACCCCAGATACGCAGTATTTT.

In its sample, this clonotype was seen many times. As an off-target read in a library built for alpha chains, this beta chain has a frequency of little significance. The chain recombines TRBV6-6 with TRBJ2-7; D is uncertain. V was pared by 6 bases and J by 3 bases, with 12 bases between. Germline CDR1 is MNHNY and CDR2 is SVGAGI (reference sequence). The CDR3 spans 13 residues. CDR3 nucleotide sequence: TGTGCCAGCAGCCTCGACACGAGCTACGAGCAGTACTTC. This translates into CASSLDTSYEQYF.

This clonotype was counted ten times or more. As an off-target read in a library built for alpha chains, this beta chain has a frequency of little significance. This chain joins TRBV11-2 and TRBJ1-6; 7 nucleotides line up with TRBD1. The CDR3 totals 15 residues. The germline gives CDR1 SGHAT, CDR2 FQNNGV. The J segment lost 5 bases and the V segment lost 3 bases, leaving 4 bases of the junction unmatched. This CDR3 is CASSFSQGNNSPLHF. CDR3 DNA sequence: TGTGCCAGCAGCTTCTCACAGGGGAATAATTCACCCCTCCACTTT.